The clone carrying this T cell receptor (beta chain) was counted a single time. The CDR3 extends over 16 amino acids. Germline values: CDR1 SGHDN, CDR2 FVKESK. V was clipped by 1 base and J by 0 bases, with 13 bases between them. These data come from a study of OX40 agonist ivuxolimab in advanced cancers. Sequenced by immunoSEQ multiplex PCR; TCRdb stores in-frame clones only, minus some. The table includes some 40,000 clones, about 72% detected once. The sequencing used CD4+ or CD8+ T cells sorted from blood, collected in a trial of the OX40 agonist ivuxolimab. The V and J genes are TRBV14 and TRBJ2-7, with TRBD1 as a possible D gene (5 bases). This clonotype was obtained from an adult with an advanced solid tumor such as melanoma, head and neck, liver or kidney cancer. The CDR3 sequence: CASSQAHGRDSYEQYF. The CDR3 DNA reads TGTGCCAGCAGCCAAGCACACGGCAGGGACTCCTACGAGCAGTACTTC.